Below are 9 T cell receptor beta chains sequenced from a single sample in a study of OX40 agonist ivuxolimab in advanced cancers. Sequencing was performed with immunoSEQ multiplex PCR; in TCRdb, only in-frame clones are kept and a portion is missing. The sample shows about 31,000 clones, around nine tenths of them seen only once. The material was CD4+ or CD8+ T cells sorted from blood, obtained in a trial of the OX40 agonist ivuxolimab. These receptors originate from an adult with an advanced solid tumor such as melanoma, head and neck, liver or kidney cancer.

In its sample, this clone was seen once. The chain combines TRBV2 with TRBJ1-5; 9 positions match TRBD1. The CDR3 spans 17 residues. V gave up 8 bases and J gave up 0 bases; unmatched junction bases: 11. Looked up from germline, CDR1 is SNHLY and CDR2 is FYNNEI. The DNA for the CDR3 is TGTGCCAGCTCCAACGAAGGGACAGGGATTAGCAATCAGCCCCAGCATTTT. Its protein product is CASSNEGTGISNQPQHF.

This clone was detected a few times. The chain has TRBV28 and TRBJ2-7, with a tentative D call TRBD1 (6 bases). This CDR3 is built from 15 residues. Germline assignment: CDR1 MDHEN and CDR2 SYDVKM. The V end was cut by 5 bases, the J end by 0 bases, with 14 bases between. CDR3 sequence (DNA): TGTGCCAGCAGTATATCAGGGGTCAGCTCCTACGAGCAGTACTTC. Residues: CASSISGVSSYEQYF.

The chain has TRBV6-4 and TRBJ2-3; D gene unclear. The CDR3 extends over 15 amino acids. Germline V gene sequence: CDR1 MRHNA, CDR2 SNTAGT. Trimming left V 3 bases short and J 4 bases short, with 14 bases between. The CDR3 loop reads CASSDRPTGSDTQYF. CDR3 nucleotide sequence: TGTGCCAGCAGTGATCGGCCCACCGGCTCAGATACGCAGTATTTT.

In this sample, this clone turned up a few times. V gene TRBV14 combines with J gene TRBJ1-6; 9 bases line up with TRBD1. CDR1 is SGHDN and CDR2 is FVKESK in the germline V gene. The length of the CDR3 is 14 residues. The ends lost 8 bases at V and 7 bases at J; junction bases unmatched: 6. The CDR3 DNA follows: TGTGCCAGCGCGACCGGGACAGGGAATTCACCCCTCCACTTT. As protein: CASATGTGNSPLHF. The variable domain in full, completed from reference TRBV14 and TRBJ1-6, reads EAGVTQFPSHSVIEKGQTVTLRCDPISGHDNLYWYRRVMGKEIKFLLHFVKESKQDESGMPNNRFLAERTGGTYSTLKVQPAELEDSGVYFCASATGTGNSPLHFGNGTRLTVT.

This clone was counted only a few times. The CDR3 is CASSLGWNTEAFF. CDR3 sequence (DNA): TGTGCCAGCAGCTTGGGGTGGAACACTGAAGCTTTCTTT. The V call is TRBV7-9, the J call TRBJ1-1, with no clear D. The CDR3 has 13 residues. Trimming cost V 3 bases and J 1 base, with 6 bases left between them. CDR1 and CDR2 (germline): SEHNR, FQNEAQ (reference sequence).

In its sample, this clone was seen once. This rearrangement joins TRBV28 to TRBJ2-7; 7 bases match TRBD2. The V gene's germline CDR1 is MDHEN and CDR2 SYDVKM. This CDR3 has 13 amino acids. The CDR3 nucleotides read TGTCTTTCCGGCGGGGGAGCGACCTACGAGCAGTACTTC. Translation: CLSGGGATYEQYF.

V and J are TRBV28 and TRBJ1-2; 11 bases map to TRBD1. CDR3 length equals 15 residues. Germline lookup yields CDR1 MDHEN and CDR2 SYDVKM. Losses at the gene ends were 5 bases for V and 8 bases for J; bases not matched to a gene: 10. This CDR3 reads CASSPFGQGAGGYTF. CDR3 DNA sequence: TGTGCCAGCAGTCCCTTTGGACAGGGGGCAGGAGGCTACACCTTC.

The chain uses TRBV11-3 and TRBJ2-2; D unclear. V gave up 9 bases and J gave up 6 bases, with 8 bases separating them. The V gene's germline CDR1 is SGHNT and CDR2 YENEEA. The CDR3 is 11 residues long. CDR3 sequence (DNA): TGTGCCAGTTCTAGTTCCGGGGAGCTGTTTTTT. This codes for CASSSSGELFF.

The genes are TRBV11-2 and TRBJ2-3, with unresolved D. Germline V lookup: CDR1 SGHAT, CDR2 FQNNGV. This CDR3 comprises 14 residues. V lost 8 bases and J lost 7, with 19 bases in between. The CDR3 sequence: CASLPISGPYTQYF. CDR3 bases: TGTGCCAGCCTCCCCATTTCAGGACCCTATACGCAGTATTTT.